This TCR beta chain was identified in a study of blood T cell repertoires in COVID-19. Study information: COVID-19 samples collected from the United States, Italy and Spain covered acute and convalescent phases.

Clones were read by immunoSEQ multiplex PCR, and TCRdb kept only the in-frame ones, dropping some. The top ten clones hold about 12% of a sample with 52,000 or so clones, almost 85% of them seen once. The count of this clone is one. The CDR3 is 15 residues long. The germline CDR1 and CDR2 sequences are KGHSH and LQKENI. V was clipped by 5 bases and J by 1 base; unmatched bases: 5. The rearrangement uses TRBV18 and TRBJ1-1, with 9 positions matching TRBD1. This TCR derives from a human donor in a cohort sampled during active COVID-19. The specimen was peripheral blood. Here the CDR3 DNA reads TGTGCCAGCTCAGCTGGGACAGGGACGAACACTGAAGCTTTCTTT. Translating gives CASSAGTGTNTEAFF. Full variable domain (missing parts from reference TRBV18 and TRBJ1-1): NAGVMQNPRHLVRRRGQEARLRCSPMKGHSHVYWYRQLPEEGLKFMVYLQKENIIDESGMPKERFSAEFPKEGPSILRIQQVVRGDSAAYFCASSAGTGTNTEAFFGQGTRLTVV.